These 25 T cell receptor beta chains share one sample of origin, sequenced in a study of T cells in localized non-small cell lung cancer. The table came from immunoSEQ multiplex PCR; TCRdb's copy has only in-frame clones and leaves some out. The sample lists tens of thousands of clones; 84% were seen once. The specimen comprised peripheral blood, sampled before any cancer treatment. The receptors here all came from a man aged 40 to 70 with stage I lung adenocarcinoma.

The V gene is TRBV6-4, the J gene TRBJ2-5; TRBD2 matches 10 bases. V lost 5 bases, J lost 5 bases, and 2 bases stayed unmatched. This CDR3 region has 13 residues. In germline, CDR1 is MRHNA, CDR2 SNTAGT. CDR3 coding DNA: TGTGCCAGCAGTCCTAGCGGGAGTGAGACCCAGTACTTC. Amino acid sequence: CASSPSGSETQYF.

This chain's CDR3 is CASSQEGGRSDTQYF. In nucleotides, the CDR3 is TGCGCCAGCAGCCAAGAAGGTGGGAGGTCGGATACGCAGTATTTT. The chain carries TRBV4-1 and TRBJ2-3, with D maybe TRBD2 (6 bases). The CDR3 extends over 15 amino acids. V shed 0 bases and J shed 6 bases, with 13 bases lying between them. Germline lookup yields CDR1 MGHRA and CDR2 YSYEKL.

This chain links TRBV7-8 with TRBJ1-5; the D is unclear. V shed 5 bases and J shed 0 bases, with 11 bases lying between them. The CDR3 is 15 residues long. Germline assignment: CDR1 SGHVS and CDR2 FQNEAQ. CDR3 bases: TGTGCCAGCAGCCAAATTGAGAATAGCAATCAGCCCCAGCATTTT. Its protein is CASSQIENSNQPQHF.

The CDR3 sequence: CASSYGQSYEQYF. Here the CDR3 DNA reads TGTGCCAGCTCATACGGACAGTCCTACGAGCAGTACTTC. The rearrangement joins TRBV18 to TRBJ2-7, with D maybe TRBD1 (6 bases). CDR1 is KGHSH, CDR2 LQKENI, per germline. The V end lost 5 bases, the J end lost 1 base, and 9 bases lay between the germline ends. The CDR3 consists of 13 residues.

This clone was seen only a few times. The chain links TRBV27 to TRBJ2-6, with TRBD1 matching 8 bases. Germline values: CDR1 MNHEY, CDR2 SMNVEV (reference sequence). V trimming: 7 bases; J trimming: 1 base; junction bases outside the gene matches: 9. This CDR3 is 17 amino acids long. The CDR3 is CASMTDRVASGANVLTF. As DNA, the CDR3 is TGTGCCAGCATGACGGACAGGGTTGCATCTGGGGCCAACGTCCTGACTTTC. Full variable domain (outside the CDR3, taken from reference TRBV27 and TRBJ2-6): EAQVTQNPRYLITVTGKKLTVTCSQNMNHEYMSWYRQDPGLGLRQIYYSMNVEVTDKGDVPEGYKVSRKEKRNFPLILESPSPNQTSLYFCASMTDRVASGANVLTFGAGSRLTVL.

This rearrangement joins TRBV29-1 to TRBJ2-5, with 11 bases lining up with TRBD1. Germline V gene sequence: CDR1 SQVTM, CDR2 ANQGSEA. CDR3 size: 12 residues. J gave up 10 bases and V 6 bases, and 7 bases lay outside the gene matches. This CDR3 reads CSVASGTGGQYF. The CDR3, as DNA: TGCAGCGTAGCGTCCGGGACAGGGGGCCAGTACTTC.

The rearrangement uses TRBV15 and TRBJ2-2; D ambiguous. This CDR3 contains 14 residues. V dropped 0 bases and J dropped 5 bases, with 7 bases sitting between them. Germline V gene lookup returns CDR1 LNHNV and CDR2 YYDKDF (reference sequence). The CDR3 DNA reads TGTGCCACCAGCAGAGAGTTTGATACCGGGGAGCTGTTTTTT. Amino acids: CATSREFDTGELFF.

The CDR3 loop reads CASPRTGGETNEKLFF. For the CDR3, the DNA is TGTGCCAGCCCCCGGACAGGTGGAGAAACTAATGAAAAACTGTTTTTT. The chain has TRBV12-1 and TRBJ1-4; the DNA was not used to check the table's D call, TRBD1. TRBV12-1 is deemed a pseudogene. The CDR3 is 16 amino acids.

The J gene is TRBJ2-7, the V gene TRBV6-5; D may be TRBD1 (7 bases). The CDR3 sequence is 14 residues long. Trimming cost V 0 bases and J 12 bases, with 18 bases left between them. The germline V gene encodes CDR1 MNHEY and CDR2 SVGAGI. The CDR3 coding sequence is TGTGCCAGCAGTTACTCGGCAGGGGGGCCGGTGGTGTACTTC. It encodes CASSYSAGGPVVYF.

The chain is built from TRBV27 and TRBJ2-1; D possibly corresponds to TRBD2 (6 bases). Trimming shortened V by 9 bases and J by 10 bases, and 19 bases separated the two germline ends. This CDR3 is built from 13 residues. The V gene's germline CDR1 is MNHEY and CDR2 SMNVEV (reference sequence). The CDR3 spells CASSRGTPWEQFF. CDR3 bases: TGTGCCAGTTCCCGTGGGACTCCTTGGGAGCAGTTCTTC.

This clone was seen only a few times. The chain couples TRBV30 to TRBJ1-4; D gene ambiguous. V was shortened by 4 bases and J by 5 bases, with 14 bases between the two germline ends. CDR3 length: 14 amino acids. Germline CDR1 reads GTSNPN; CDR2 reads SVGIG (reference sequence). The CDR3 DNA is TGTGCCTGGAACCGGGCAGCCCCAAATGAAAAACTGTTTTTT. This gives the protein CAWNRAAPNEKLFF.

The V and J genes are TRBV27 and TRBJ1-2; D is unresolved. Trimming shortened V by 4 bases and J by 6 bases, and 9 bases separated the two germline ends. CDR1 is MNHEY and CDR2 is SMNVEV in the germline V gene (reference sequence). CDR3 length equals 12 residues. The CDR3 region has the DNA TGTGCCAGCAGTTCCATCAGTAATGGCTACACCTTC. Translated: CASSSISNGYTF.

The CDR3 nucleotides read TGTGCCAGCACCCGGGGGGGAACCGGGGAGCTGTTTTTT. It specifies CASTRGGTGELFF. The chain couples TRBV27 to TRBJ2-2, with 8 bases matching TRBD2. The germline V gene encodes CDR1 MNHEY and CDR2 SMNVEV (reference sequence). Germline trimming cut 7 bases from V and 5 bases from J; bases unmatched to any gene: 3. The CDR3 extends over 13 amino acids.

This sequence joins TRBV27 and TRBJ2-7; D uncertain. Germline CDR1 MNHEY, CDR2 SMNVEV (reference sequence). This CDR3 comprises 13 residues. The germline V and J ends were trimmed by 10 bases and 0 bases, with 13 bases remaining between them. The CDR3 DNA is TGTGCCACCAAATCGGGCCCCTCCTACGAGCAGTACTTC. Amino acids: CATKSGPSYEQYF.

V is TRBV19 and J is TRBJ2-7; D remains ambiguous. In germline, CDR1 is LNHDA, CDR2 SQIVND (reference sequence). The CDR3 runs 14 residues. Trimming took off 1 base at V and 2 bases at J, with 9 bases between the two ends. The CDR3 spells CASSIVERPYEQYF. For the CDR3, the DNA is TGTGCCAGTAGTATAGTGGAGAGGCCCTACGAGCAGTACTTC.

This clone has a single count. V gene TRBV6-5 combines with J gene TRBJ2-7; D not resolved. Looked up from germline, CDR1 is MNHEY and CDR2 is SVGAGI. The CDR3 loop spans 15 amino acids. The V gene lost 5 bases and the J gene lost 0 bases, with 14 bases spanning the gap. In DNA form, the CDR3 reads TGTGCCAGCAGTAGGGTCGGCTTGAGCTCCTACGAGCAGTACTTC. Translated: CASSRVGLSSYEQYF.

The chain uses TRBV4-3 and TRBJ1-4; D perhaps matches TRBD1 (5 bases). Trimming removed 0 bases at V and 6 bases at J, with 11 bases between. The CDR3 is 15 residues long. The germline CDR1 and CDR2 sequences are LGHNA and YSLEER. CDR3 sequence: CASSQEDVGDEKLFF. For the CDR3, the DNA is TGCGCCAGCAGCCAAGAGGATGTAGGGGATGAAAAACTGTTTTTT.

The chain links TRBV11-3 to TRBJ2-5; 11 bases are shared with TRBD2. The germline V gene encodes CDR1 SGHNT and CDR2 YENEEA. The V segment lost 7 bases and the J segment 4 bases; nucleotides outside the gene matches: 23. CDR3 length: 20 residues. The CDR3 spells CASIYTTRSSGRYLGETQYF. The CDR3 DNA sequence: TGTGCCAGCATCTATACCACTCGCTCTAGCGGGAGGTATTTGGGAGAGACCCAGTACTTC.

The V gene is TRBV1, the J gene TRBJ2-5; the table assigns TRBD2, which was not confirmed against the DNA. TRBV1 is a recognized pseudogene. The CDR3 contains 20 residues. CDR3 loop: CTSSQKTRRSGSGSRETQYF. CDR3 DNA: TGCACCAGCAGCCAGAAGACCCGAAGATCCGGGTCCGGGTCGAGGGAGACCCAGTACTTC.

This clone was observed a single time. CDR3 region: CASSPWDSTYEQFF. For the CDR3, the DNA is TGTGCCAGCAGTCCCTGGGACTCGACCTATGAGCAGTTCTTC. The V gene is TRBV28, the J gene TRBJ2-1; D is possibly TRBD2 (6 bases). Germline V gene lookup returns CDR1 MDHEN and CDR2 SYDVKM. With 5 bases removed from V and 8 bases from J, the gap between germline ends came to 16 bases. The CDR3 extends over 14 amino acids.

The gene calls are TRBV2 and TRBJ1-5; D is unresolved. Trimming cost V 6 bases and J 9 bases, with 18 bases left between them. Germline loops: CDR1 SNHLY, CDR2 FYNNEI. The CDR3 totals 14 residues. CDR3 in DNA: TGTGCCAGCAGGGACCTCGGACCAGATCGGCCCCAGCATTTT. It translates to CASRDLGPDRPQHF. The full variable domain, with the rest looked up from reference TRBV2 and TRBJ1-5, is EPEVTQTPSHQVTQMGQEVILRCVPISNHLYFYWYRQILGQKVEFLVSFYNNEISEKSEIFDDQFSVERPDGSNFTLKIRSTKLEDSAMYFCASRDLGPDRPQHFGDGTRLSIL.

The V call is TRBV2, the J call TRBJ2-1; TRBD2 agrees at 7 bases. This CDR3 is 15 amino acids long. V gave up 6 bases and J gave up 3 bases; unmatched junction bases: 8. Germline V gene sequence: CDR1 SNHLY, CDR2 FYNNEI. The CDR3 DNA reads TGTGCCAGCAGCAGAGTAGCGGGTATCTACAATGAGCAGTTCTTC. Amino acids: CASSRVAGIYNEQFF. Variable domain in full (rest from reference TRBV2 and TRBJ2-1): EPEVTQTPSHQVTQMGQEVILRCVPISNHLYFYWYRQILGQKVEFLVSFYNNEISEKSEIFDDQFSVERPDGSNFTLKIRSTKLEDSAMYFCASSRVAGIYNEQFFGPGTRLTVL.

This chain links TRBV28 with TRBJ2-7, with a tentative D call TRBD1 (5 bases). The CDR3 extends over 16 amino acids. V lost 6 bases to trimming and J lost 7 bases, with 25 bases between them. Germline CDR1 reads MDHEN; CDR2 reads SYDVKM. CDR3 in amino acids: CASSFAVKGRVGEQYF. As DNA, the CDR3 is TGTGCCAGCAGCTTTGCGGTTAAGGGCAGGGTGGGGGAGCAGTACTTC.

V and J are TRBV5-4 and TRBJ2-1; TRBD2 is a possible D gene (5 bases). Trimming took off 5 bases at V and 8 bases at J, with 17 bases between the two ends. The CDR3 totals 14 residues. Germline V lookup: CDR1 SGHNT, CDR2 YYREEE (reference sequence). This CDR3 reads CASRVLWEPDEQFF. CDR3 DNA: TGTGCCAGCAGGGTATTGTGGGAGCCGGATGAGCAGTTCTTC.

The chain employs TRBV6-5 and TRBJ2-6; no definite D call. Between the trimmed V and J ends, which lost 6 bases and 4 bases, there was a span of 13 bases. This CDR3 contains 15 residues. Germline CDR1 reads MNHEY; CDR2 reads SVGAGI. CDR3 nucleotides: TGTGCCAGCAGCCGAGACCTGTCCGGGGCCAACGTCCTGACTTTC. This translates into CASSRDLSGANVLTF.